This T cell receptor (beta chain) was captured by sequencing in a study of identical twins. Study-level points and caveats: With beta out-of-frame sequences, excess sharing by twins was weaker. The more abundant beta clonotypes in cord blood had fewer insertions, and memory repertoires did not show this.

The donors were all healthy and Caucasian. One entry per CDR3 protein results from TCRdb running MiXCR on the 5' RACE reads. The table shows about 500,000 distinct CDR3 sequences, with over 11% occurring only once. This clonotype was counted many times. Antigen specificity is unknown. Losses at the gene ends were 3 bases for V and 4 bases for J; bases not matched to a gene: 3. The CDR3 contains 14 residues. The same sample was also studied in work on yellow fever vaccine responses in identical twins. That publication notes: As reported, the vaccine T cell response of twins seemed partly convergent and partly personalized.

The chain uses TRBV12-3 or TRBV12-4 and TRBJ2-3; 8 bases align to TRBD2. The sample consisted of CD4+ T cells sorted from blood. The clonotype comes from a woman in her late teens or twenties in good health. The CDR3 nucleotides read TGTGCCAGCAGTTTCGGGGGGGGCTCAGATACGCAGTATTTT. Translated, it gives CASSFGGGSDTQYF.